Listed below are T cell receptor beta chains from one sample, sequenced in a study of neoadjuvant anti-PD-1 for oral cavity cancer. Only in-frame clones appear in the TCRdb table, and some are missing; sequencing was by immunoSEQ multiplex PCR. The top ten clones hold around 43% of a sample with roughly 20,000 clones, over 35% of them seen once. Material: tumor tissue, obtained after nivolumab (anti-PD-1) treatment. These receptor sequences come from a person between 40 and 80 years old with oral cavity squamous cell carcinoma. CDR3s include the opening cysteine and the closing phenylalanine or tryptophan. Fields, in order: clone size, D gene, V gene, J gene, CDR3 DNA, CDR3 protein. A D gene is named only where the DNA matches it firmly. The size entry is marked missing in some rows and otherwise reads once, few, many or a size class.

abundance: NA; d_gene: TRBD1; v_gene: TRBV10-3; j_gene: TRBJ1-2; CDR3nt: TGTGCCATCAGTGAGAGACAGGGGAGCACTTTTGGCTACACCTTC; CDR3aa: CAISERQGSTFGYTF
abundance: once; d_gene: NA; v_gene: TRBV2; j_gene: TRBJ2-5; CDR3nt: TGTGCCAGCAGTAGATCCGGGCTCCGAAGCGGGCAAGAGACCCAGTACTTC; CDR3aa: CASSRSGLRSGQETQYF
abundance: NA; d_gene: TRBD1; v_gene: TRBV5-1; j_gene: TRBJ1-1; CDR3nt: TGCGCCAGCAGCTTGGAGGGACAGGAGAACACTGAAGCTTTCTTT; CDR3aa: CASSLEGQENTEAFF
abundance: NA; d_gene: TRBD2; v_gene: TRBV7-2; j_gene: TRBJ2-3; CDR3nt: TGTGCCAGCAGCCGACTAGCGGGGCATACAGATACGCAGTATTTT; CDR3aa: CASSRLAGHTDTQYF
abundance: once; d_gene: NA; v_gene: TRBV21-1; j_gene: TRBJ1-6; CDR3nt: TGTGCCAGCGGCCCCGGGACAGTACCAAGTCGGTCACCCCTCCACTTT; CDR3aa: CASGPGTVPSRSPLHF
abundance: NA; d_gene: NA; v_gene: TRBV29-1; j_gene: TRBJ2-2; CDR3nt: TGCAGCGTTGGTCCAAACACCGGGGAGCTGTTTTTT; CDR3aa: CSVGPNTGELFF
abundance: NA; d_gene: NA; v_gene: TRBV5-6; j_gene: TRBJ2-3; CDR3nt: TGTGCCAGCAGCTTGCGGTTGCTAGCGTCAGATACGCAGTATTTT; CDR3aa: CASSLRLLASDTQYF
abundance: few; d_gene: NA; v_gene: TRBV7-2; j_gene: TRBJ2-7; CDR3nt: TGTGCCAGCAGACGTCGGGAATCCTACGAGCAGTACTTC; CDR3aa: CASRRRESYEQYF
abundance: NA; d_gene: NA; v_gene: TRBV2; j_gene: TRBJ1-5; CDR3nt: TGTGCCAGCAGCTCACAGGGTACGAGCAATCAGCCCCAGCATTTT; CDR3aa: CASSSQGTSNQPQHF
abundance: NA; d_gene: NA; v_gene: TRBV11-3; j_gene: TRBJ1-6; CDR3nt: TGTGCCAGCAGCTTAGACTCGCGGACTTCACCCCTCCACTTT; CDR3aa: CASSLDSRTSPLHF
abundance: NA; d_gene: NA; v_gene: TRBV9; j_gene: TRBJ1-1; CDR3nt: TGTGCCAGCAGCGTATCAGGAACTGAAGCTTTCTTT; CDR3aa: CASSVSGTEAFF
abundance: NA; d_gene: NA; v_gene: TRBV25-1; j_gene: TRBJ2-6; CDR3nt: TGTGCCAGCAGTGAATTAGGGGCGGGGGCTTCTGGGGCCAACGTCCTGACTTTC; CDR3aa: CASSELGAGASGANVLTF
abundance: once; d_gene: NA; v_gene: TRBV7-7; j_gene: TRBJ2-7; CDR3nt: TGTGCCAGCAGCTTAAATACAGGATCCTACGAGCAGTACTTC; CDR3aa: CASSLNTGSYEQYF
abundance: once; d_gene: TRBD1; v_gene: TRBV5-1; j_gene: TRBJ2-1; CDR3nt: TGCGCCAGCAGCTTGGCGGTACAGGGGGCCGGTGAGCAGTTCTTC; CDR3aa: CASSLAVQGAGEQFF
abundance: NA; d_gene: TRBD1; v_gene: TRBV4-2; j_gene: TRBJ1-2; CDR3nt: TGTGCCAGCAGCCAAGCTGGACAGGGCTACTATGGCTACACCTTC; CDR3aa: CASSQAGQGYYGYTF
abundance: NA; d_gene: NA; v_gene: TRBV7-2; j_gene: TRBJ2-5; CDR3nt: TGTGCCAGCAGCTTAGATTCTAGCATATCGACCCAGTACTTC; CDR3aa: CASSLDSSISTQYF
abundance: NA; d_gene: TRBD2; v_gene: TRBV6-5; j_gene: TRBJ2-2; CDR3nt: TGTGCCAGCCAGCGGGAATCGAACACCGGGGAGCTGTTTTTT; CDR3aa: CASQRESNTGELFF
abundance: NA; d_gene: TRBD1; v_gene: TRBV10-3; j_gene: TRBJ2-2; CDR3nt: TGTGCCATCAGTGGGGACAGGAACACCGGGGAGCTGTTTTTT; CDR3aa: CAISGDRNTGELFF
abundance: NA; d_gene: NA; v_gene: TRBV28; j_gene: TRBJ1-5; CDR3nt: TGTGCCAGCAGCCCGGATAATCAGCCCCAGCATTTT; CDR3aa: CASSPDNQPQHF
abundance: NA; d_gene: NA; v_gene: TRBV27; j_gene: TRBJ2-3; CDR3nt: TGTGCCAGCAACTCTTTGGGCGGACCGCGTTATCCGTCTAGCACAGATACGCAGTATTTT; CDR3aa: CASNSLGGPRYPSSTDTQYF
abundance: few; d_gene: NA; v_gene: TRBV6-5; j_gene: TRBJ1-5; CDR3nt: TGTGCCAGCAGCGGACAGCAGAATCAGCCCCAGCATTTT; CDR3aa: CASSGQQNQPQHF
abundance: NA; d_gene: NA; v_gene: TRBV5-8; j_gene: TRBJ2-7; CDR3nt: TGTGCCAGCAGCCGGGGAGACTTCCACGAGCAGTACTTC; CDR3aa: CASSRGDFHEQYF
abundance: NA; d_gene: NA; v_gene: TRBV10-3; j_gene: TRBJ1-2; CDR3nt: TGTGCCATCAGTGAGTCTTTCGGGACACTTTATGGCTACACCTTC; CDR3aa: CAISESFGTLYGYTF
abundance: once; d_gene: NA; v_gene: TRBV4-3; j_gene: TRBJ2-1; CDR3nt: TGCGCCAGCAGCCAAGAGTACGGCGCATCCGTCTACAATGAGCAGTTCTTC; CDR3aa: CASSQEYGASVYNEQFF
abundance: medium-sized; d_gene: TRBD1; v_gene: TRBV5-1; j_gene: TRBJ2-1; CDR3nt: TGCGCCAGCAGCTGGACAGGGGGCGCATACAATGAGCAGTTCTTC; CDR3aa: CASSWTGGAYNEQFF
abundance: once; d_gene: TRBD2; v_gene: TRBV4-3; j_gene: TRBJ2-1; CDR3nt: TGCGCCAGCAGCCCGATAGCGGGGCAAAAATACAATGAGCAGTTCTTC; CDR3aa: CASSPIAGQKYNEQFF
abundance: once; d_gene: TRBD1; v_gene: TRBV6-5; j_gene: TRBJ1-2; CDR3nt: TGTGCCAGCAGTTCCCGACAGGGCACGGGCCCAATTTTC; CDR3aa: CASSSRQGTGPIF
abundance: NA; d_gene: NA; v_gene: TRBV6-5; j_gene: TRBJ1-4; CDR3nt: TGTGCCAGCAGTTTGTCAGGGACCTCCAAAAAACTGTTTTTT; CDR3aa: CASSLSGTSKKLFF
abundance: few; d_gene: NA; v_gene: TRBV11-2; j_gene: TRBJ2-3; CDR3nt: TGTGCCAGCAGCTTATTCGCGGATACGCAGTATTTT; CDR3aa: CASSLFADTQYF
abundance: NA; d_gene: NA; v_gene: TRBV5-1; j_gene: TRBJ1-1; CDR3nt: TGCGCCAGCAGCTTGGCAGGTGACTCCGAAGCTTTCTTT; CDR3aa: CASSLAGDSEAFF
abundance: NA; d_gene: TRBD2; v_gene: TRBV6-5; j_gene: TRBJ2-7; CDR3nt: TGTGCCAGCAGTACTAGCGGGGGAAACTACGAGCAGTACTTC; CDR3aa: CASSTSGGNYEQYF
abundance: few; d_gene: NA; v_gene: TRBV7-9; j_gene: TRBJ2-1; CDR3nt: TGTGCCAGCAGCTTTGGGGACTGGGATGAGCAGTTCTTC; CDR3aa: CASSFGDWDEQFF
abundance: few; d_gene: NA; v_gene: TRBV11-3; j_gene: TRBJ2-6; CDR3nt: TGTGCCAGCAGCCCAGCGGGGGCCAACGTCCTGACTTTC; CDR3aa: CASSPAGANVLTF
abundance: NA; d_gene: NA; v_gene: TRBV30; j_gene: TRBJ1-1; CDR3nt: TGTGCCTGGAGTCCCAGGAACACTGAAGCTTTCTTT; CDR3aa: CAWSPRNTEAFF
abundance: NA; d_gene: TRBD1; v_gene: TRBV19; j_gene: TRBJ1-2; CDR3nt: TGTGCCAGTAGTGGCAGGGGGCGAGCGGATGGCTACACCTTC; CDR3aa: CASSGRGRADGYTF
abundance: few; d_gene: NA; v_gene: TRBV6-5; j_gene: TRBJ1-2; CDR3nt: TGTGCCACCAGGGGATTGGCCTATGGCTACACCTTC; CDR3aa: CATRGLAYGYTF
abundance: few; d_gene: TRBD1; v_gene: TRBV19; j_gene: TRBJ1-2; CDR3nt: TGTGCCAGTAGTCCGCGTCTTGGGACAGGTCATGGCTACACCTTC; CDR3aa: CASSPRLGTGHGYTF
abundance: NA; d_gene: NA; v_gene: TRBV6-5; j_gene: TRBJ1-1; CDR3nt: TGTGCCAGCAGTTACGTGGGGGGTACTGAAGCTTTCTTT; CDR3aa: CASSYVGGTEAFF
abundance: NA; d_gene: NA; v_gene: TRBV6-5; j_gene: TRBJ2-5; CDR3nt: TGTGCCAGCAGTTACCGGAGGGGCCAAGAGACCCAGTACTTC; CDR3aa: CASSYRRGQETQYF
abundance: few; d_gene: NA; v_gene: TRBV7-2; j_gene: TRBJ2-1; CDR3nt: TGTGCCAGCAGCCCGCCATCCTACAATGAGCAGTTCTTC; CDR3aa: CASSPPSYNEQFF
abundance: NA; d_gene: NA; v_gene: TRBV11-3; j_gene: TRBJ2-7; CDR3nt: TGTGCCAGCAGCTTTGGCCTCACCTACGAGCAGTACTTC; CDR3aa: CASSFGLTYEQYF